This entry concerns a single T cell receptor (beta chain). The ends lost 0 bases at V and 6 bases at J; junction bases unmatched: 6. The germline gives CDR1 SGDLS, CDR2 YYNGEE. CDR3 length: 16 residues. The second PCR ran about 6 to 12 cycles with a sample-barcoded 5' primer and J-beta primers. TCRdb analysed the 5' RACE reads with MiXCR anew, one entry per CDR3 protein. The table lists almost 800,000 distinct CDR3 sequences, 58% of them singletons. Every participating donor contributed 9.5 to 10 milliliters of peripheral blood through a draw. These data come from a study of blood T cells in healthy people across ages.

The sequence came from a man aged 25-45 years in good health. The specimen was blood. The rearrangement joins TRBV9 to TRBJ1-1, with TRBD1 identical over 12 bases. The CDR3 bases are TGTGCCAGCAGCGTAGGTATGGGACAGGGGGCTTCTGAAGCTTTCTTT. Translated: CASSVGMGQGASEAFF.